The 23 T cell receptor beta chains given below trace back to one sample, sequenced in a study of T cell responses to AZD1222 COVID-19 vaccine. The table came from immunoSEQ multiplex PCR; TCRdb's copy has only in-frame clones and leaves some out. The sample shows 150,000 or so clones, approximately 84% of them seen only once. The sample in question was peripheral blood, obtained on day 0 of AZD1222 vaccination. The receptors shown here come from an adult in good health.

The rearrangement uses TRBV6-5 and TRBJ1-5; weak D call: TRBD1 (5 bases). Germline assignment: CDR1 MNHEY and CDR2 SVGAGI. The CDR3 is 14 amino acids. Trimming shortened V by 5 bases and J by 4 bases, and 12 bases separated the two germline ends. CDR3 region: CASSTDSRNQPQHF. The CDR3 region has the DNA TGTGCCAGCAGTACCGACAGCCGAAATCAGCCCCAGCATTTT.

The rearrangement uses TRBV7-3 and TRBJ1-2, with TRBD1 identical over 7 bases. The CDR3 is made up of 15 amino acids. Germline V lookup: CDR1 SGHTA, CDR2 FQGTGA. V lost 1 base to trimming and J lost 4 bases; unmatched junction nucleotides: 6. The CDR3 region has the DNA TGTGCCAGCAGCTTAAGGGCGGGGGACAGCTATGGCTACACCTTC. It encodes CASSLRAGDSYGYTF.

This clone was seen once. The genes are TRBV19 and TRBJ2-7; weak D call: TRBD2 (5 bases). This CDR3 spans 14 amino acids. V was pared by 1 base and J by 5 bases, with 12 bases between. Germline V gene sequence: CDR1 LNHDA, CDR2 SQIVND (reference sequence). Here the CDR3 DNA reads TGTGCCAGTAGTATAGGTGTTAGCGTCGACGAGCAGTACTTC. It yields the protein CASSIGVSVDEQYF.

The chain recombines TRBV27 with TRBJ2-7; maybe TRBD1 (6 bases). CDR1 MNHEY and CDR2 SMNVEV come from the germline V gene (reference sequence). V lost 4 bases and J lost 6, with 10 bases in between. The CDR3 runs 12 residues. The CDR3: CASSSTGPEQYF. CDR3 sequence (DNA): TGTGCCAGCAGTTCCACAGGGCCCGAGCAGTACTTC.

The chain couples TRBV6-7 to TRBJ2-2; D not resolved. TRBV6-7 is known as an ORF, though its function is uncertain. Trimming removed 7 bases at V and 5 bases at J, with 11 bases between. The CDR3 has 13 residues. The CDR3 spells CASKTDPTGELFF. DNA of the CDR3: TGTGCCAGCAAAACGGACCCAACCGGGGAGCTGTTTTTT.

The V call is TRBV7-3, the J call TRBJ2-3, with D maybe TRBD2 (7 bases). The V gene lost 0 bases and the J gene lost 8 bases, with 12 bases spanning the gap. Germline values: CDR1 SGHTA, CDR2 FQGTGA. CDR3 length: 14 residues. The CDR3 DNA is TGTGCCAGCAGCTTAACGTCGGGGGGCGGTACGCAGTATTTT. Translated: CASSLTSGGGTQYF.

The J gene is TRBJ2-3, the V gene TRBV19; D gene uncertain. This CDR3 spans 17 amino acids. The V and J ends lost 2 bases and 3 bases respectively, with 18 bases between them. Germline V CDR1 and CDR2: LNHDA, SQIVND (reference sequence). CDR3 amino acids: CASSISILDGSTDTQYF. In DNA, the CDR3 is TGTGCCAGTAGTATAAGTATTCTAGACGGCAGTACAGATACGCAGTATTTT.

The chain links TRBV19 to TRBJ1-5; TRBD1 agrees at 7 bases. CDR1 LNHDA and CDR2 SQIVND come from the germline V gene (reference sequence). This CDR3 has 17 amino acids. With 5 bases clipped from V and 3 bases from J, the junction kept 13 bases outside the gene matches. The CDR3: CASSFYTGARDNQPQHF. CDR3 coding DNA: TGTGCCAGTAGTTTCTACACAGGGGCGCGAGACAATCAGCCCCAGCATTTT.

A single count supports this clone. V gene TRBV28 combines with J gene TRBJ2-4; 11 positions agree with TRBD2. The trim removed 5 bases at V and 0 bases at J, leaving 6 bases unmatched. The CDR3 is 17 residues long. Per the germline V gene, CDR1 is MDHEN and CDR2 is SYDVKM. As DNA, the CDR3 is TGTGCCAGCAGTCTGACTAGCGGGGTGATAGCCAAAAACATTCAGTACTTC. Protein sequence: CASSLTSGVIAKNIQYF.

The chain couples TRBV18 to TRBJ2-7; 7 bases match TRBD1. The CDR3 spans 13 residues. Germline lookup yields CDR1 KGHSH and CDR2 LQKENI. J was trimmed by 3 bases and V by 3 bases; bases with no gene match: 2. Written as DNA, the CDR3 is TGTGCCAGCTCACCGGGACAGATCTACGAGCAGTACTTC. Translation gives CASSPGQIYEQYF.

V gene TRBV11-3 combines with J gene TRBJ2-7; 11 bases are a match to TRBD2. J lost 3 bases, V lost 5 bases, and 6 bases had no gene match. This CDR3 spans 15 amino acids. Germline lookup yields CDR1 SGHNT and CDR2 YENEEA. This chain's CDR3 is CASSLAGGQNYEQYF. In nucleotides, the CDR3 is TGTGCCAGCAGCCTAGCGGGGGGCCAAAACTACGAGCAGTACTTC. Full variable domain (remainder filled in from reference TRBV11-3 and TRBJ2-7): EAGVVQSPRYKIIEKKQPVAFWCNPISGHNTLYWYLQNLGQGPELLIRYENEEAVDDSQLPKDRFSAERLKGVDSTLKIQPAELGDSAVYLCASSLAGGQNYEQYFGPGTRLTVT.

This rearrangement joins TRBV6-5 to TRBJ1-3; TRBD1 might be the D (6 bases). In germline, CDR1 is MNHEY, CDR2 SVGAGI. The CDR3 spans 16 residues. The germline V and J ends were trimmed by 2 bases and 0 bases, with 11 bases remaining between them. The CDR3: CASSYGGQVSGNTIYF. The CDR3 DNA reads TGTGCCAGCAGTTACGGGGGACAAGTCTCTGGAAACACCATATATTTT.

This chain links TRBV9 with TRBJ1-1; 8 nucleotides align to TRBD1. V dropped 4 bases and J dropped 6; count of bases not matched to a gene: 8. Germline V gene sequence: CDR1 SGDLS, CDR2 YYNGEE. The CDR3 is 14 amino acids. The DNA for the CDR3 is TGTGCCAGCAGCAAGCGGACAGGGACCGCTGAAGCTTTCTTT. Amino acid sequence: CASSKRTGTAEAFF.

The chain employs TRBV6-5 and TRBJ1-1, with unresolved D. The germline V gene encodes CDR1 MNHEY and CDR2 SVGAGI. Deletions cut 3 bases from V and 1 base from J, with 9 bases between. This CDR3 region has 14 residues. In DNA form, the CDR3 reads TGTGCCAGCAGTTATACGAACAGGAACACTGAAGCTTTCTTT. It specifies CASSYTNRNTEAFF.

The chain has TRBV11-2 and TRBJ1-1; TRBD1 matches at 10 bases. The CDR3 sequence is 16 residues long. Germline CDR1 and CDR2: SGHAT and FQNNGV. Trimming took 5 bases from V and 3 from J; bases not matched to a gene: 9. This CDR3 reads CASSKKTGGRDTEAFF. DNA of the CDR3: TGTGCCAGCAGCAAAAAGACAGGGGGCAGGGACACTGAAGCTTTCTTT.

In this sample, this clone turned up a few times. The rearrangement uses TRBV24-1 and TRBJ2-1; the D gene is possibly TRBD1 (7 bases). V lost 2 bases and J lost 6, with 16 bases in between. The CDR3 is 16 residues long. CDR1 and CDR2 (germline): KGHDR, SFDVKD. For the CDR3, the DNA is TGTGCCACCAGTGATTCGGGGGAGAGGGGGCTCAATGAGCAGTTCTTC. This codes for CATSDSGERGLNEQFF.

The DNA of the CDR3 is TGTGCCAGCAGCTTAGTCGGTATTACTCGTGAAGCTTTCTTT. Protein product: CASSLVGITREAFF. The genes are TRBV7-2 and TRBJ1-1; D is uncertain. The germline gives CDR1 SGHTA, CDR2 FQGNSA. This CDR3 spans 14 amino acids. The V gene lost 1 base and the J gene lost 7 bases, with 13 bases spanning the gap.

The V gene is TRBV9, the J gene TRBJ2-5; D unclear. The V and J ends lost 0 bases and 5 bases respectively, with 14 bases between them. There are 15 residues in the CDR3. From germline, CDR1 is SGDLS and CDR2 YYNGEE. CDR3 DNA sequence: TGTGCCAGCAGCGTAGATCAGTCCGGGCGGGAGACCCAGTACTTC. It encodes CASSVDQSGRETQYF.

The chain recombines TRBV24-1 with TRBJ1-2; a possible D gene is TRBD1 (6 bases). The V gene lost 4 bases and the J gene lost 4 bases, with 12 bases spanning the gap. CDR3 length equals 14 residues. The germline V gene encodes CDR1 KGHDR and CDR2 SFDVKD. The DNA for the CDR3 is TGTGCCACCAGTGAAAACAGGGTCTCCTATGGCTACACCTTC. Its translation: CATSENRVSYGYTF.

This clone has just a few counts. The chain links TRBV5-1 to TRBJ1-2, with TRBD1 identical over 11 bases. The junction had 5 bases not matched to a gene; V was cut back by 1 base and J by 6 bases. The V gene's germline CDR1 is SGHRS and CDR2 YFSETQ. The CDR3 totals 15 residues. The CDR3, as DNA: TGCGCCAGCAGCTTGTGGGGACAGGGGGTCGATGGCTACACCTTC. This sequence encodes CASSLWGQGVDGYTF.

The chain combines TRBV28 with TRBJ2-4, with D possibly being TRBD1 (7 bases). Trimming took 5 bases from V and 6 from J, leaving 20 bases between them. CDR3 length equals 16 residues. CDR1 and CDR2 (germline): MDHEN, SYDVKM. The CDR3 is CASSPPTGRSGNIQYF. CDR3 coding DNA: TGTGCCAGCAGTCCCCCGACAGGGAGGTCCGGAAACATTCAGTACTTC.

Only one count was recorded for this clone. The chain recombines TRBV5-4 with TRBJ2-7; TRBD1 matches 12 bases. The CDR3 length is 16 residues. Trimming removed 6 bases from V and 6 bases from J; junction bases left unmatched: 13. Germline V gene data show CDR1 as SGHNT and CDR2 as YYREEE (reference sequence). In DNA, the CDR3 is TGTGCCAGCACCTACTCACCGGGACAGGGGGCAACCGAGCAGTACTTC. As protein: CASTYSPGQGATEQYF.

V and J are TRBV11-2 and TRBJ2-1; 8 nucleotides line up with TRBD2. The CDR3 runs to 14 residues. The trim removed 8 bases at V and 5 bases at J, leaving 8 bases unmatched. Germline V lookup: CDR1 SGHAT, CDR2 FQNNGV. The CDR3 coding sequence is TGTGCCAGCCGGAGAGCGGGGGCTAACAATGAGCAGTTCTTC. As protein: CASRRAGANNEQFF.